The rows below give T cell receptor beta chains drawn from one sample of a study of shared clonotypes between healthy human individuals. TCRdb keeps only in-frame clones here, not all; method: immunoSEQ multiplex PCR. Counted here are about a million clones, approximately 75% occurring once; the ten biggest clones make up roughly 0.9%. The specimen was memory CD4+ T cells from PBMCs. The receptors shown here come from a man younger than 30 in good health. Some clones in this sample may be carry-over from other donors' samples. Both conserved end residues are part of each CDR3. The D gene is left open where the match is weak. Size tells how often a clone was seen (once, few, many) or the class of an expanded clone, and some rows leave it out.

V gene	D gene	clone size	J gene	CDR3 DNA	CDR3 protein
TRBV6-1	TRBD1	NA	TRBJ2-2	TGTGCCAGCACTCAGGGACAGGTCGGAACCGGGGAGCTGTTTTTT	CASTQGQVGTGELFF
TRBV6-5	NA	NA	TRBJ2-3	TGTGCCAGCAGCAAACTGGGGCCGTCAGATACGCAGTATTTT	CASSKLGPSDTQYF
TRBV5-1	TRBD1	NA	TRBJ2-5	TGCGCCAGCAGCGTGGGACAGGGTGACGGGACCCAGTACTTC	CASSVGQGDGTQYF
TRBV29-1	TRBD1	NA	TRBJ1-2	TGCAGCGTCACCCGGGACAGGGGGTTCCCTAACTATGGCTACACCTTC	CSVTRDRGFPNYGYTF
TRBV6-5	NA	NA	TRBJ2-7	TGTGCCAGCAGACGACCCGCGGGGACCGAGTACGAGCAGTACTTC	CASRRPAGTEYEQYF
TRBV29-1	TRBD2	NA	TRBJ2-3	TGCAGCGTCCTTGGGGGGGTGGAGTGGGCGACAGATACGCAGTATTTT	CSVLGGVEWATDTQYF
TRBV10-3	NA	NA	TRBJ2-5	TGTGCCATCAGTGAGTCGGGTGGGCTTGAGACCCAGTACTTC	CAISESGGLETQYF
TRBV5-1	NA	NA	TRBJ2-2	TGCGCCAGCAGCTTGGTGGGGGGCCTGACCGGGGAGCTGTTTTTT	CASSLVGGLTGELFF
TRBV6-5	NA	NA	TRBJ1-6	TGTGCCAGCAGTTACTCGAGAGGGTCGGAGGGTTCACCCCTCCACTTT	CASSYSRGSEGSPLHF
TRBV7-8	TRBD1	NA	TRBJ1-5	TGTGCCAGCAGCTTAGCGCGGTGGGTCCCGGGACAGCAGCTGAATCAGCCCCAGCATTTT	CASSLARWVPGQQLNQPQHF
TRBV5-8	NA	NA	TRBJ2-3	TGTGCCAGCAGCCGATGGGGTGAAGATACGCAGTATTTT	CASSRWGEDTQYF
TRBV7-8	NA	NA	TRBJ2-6	TGTGCCAGCAGCTTTGCCGCGTACCCAAGCTCTGGGGCCAACGTCCTGACTTTC	CASSFAAYPSSGANVLTF
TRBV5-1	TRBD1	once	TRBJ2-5	TGCGCCAGCAGCTTGAAACCCACCGGGACAGGGGGCGAGACCCAGTACTTC	CASSLKPTGTGGETQYF
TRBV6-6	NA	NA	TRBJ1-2	TGTGCCAGCAGTTACTCAGGACAGCCTAACTATGGCTACACCTTC	CASSYSGQPNYGYTF
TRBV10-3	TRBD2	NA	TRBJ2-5	TGTGCCATCAGTTGGGACGGGAGGGGGTCAGAGACCCAGTACTTC	CAISWDGRGSETQYF
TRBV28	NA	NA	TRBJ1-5	TGTGCCAGCAGCCCCCTTGGTGTAGGCAATCAGCCCCAGCATTTT	CASSPLGVGNQPQHF
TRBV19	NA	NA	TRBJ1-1	TGTGCCAGTACCCGCCCGGGCTGGGACACTGAAGCTTTCTTT	CASTRPGWDTEAFF
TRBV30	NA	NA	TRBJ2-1	TGTGCCTGGAGGTCAGCGAACTCCTACAATGAGCAGTTCTTC	CAWRSANSYNEQFF
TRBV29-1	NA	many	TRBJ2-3	TGCAGCGTTGAAGAGGGGGTAAATACGCAGTATTTT	CSVEEGVNTQYF
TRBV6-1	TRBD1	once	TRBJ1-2	TGTGCCAGCAGCCGGAGGGGGCAGAGCTATGGCTACACCTTC	CASSRRGQSYGYTF
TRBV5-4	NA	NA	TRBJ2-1	TGTGCCAGCAGTCAACGCTCGACCTACAATGAGCAGTTCTTC	CASSQRSTYNEQFF
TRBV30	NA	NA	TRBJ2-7	TGTGCCTGGAGTGTTCGGGGTGGCCCCTACGAGCAGTACTTC	CAWSVRGGPYEQYF
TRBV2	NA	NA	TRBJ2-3	TGTGCCAGCACCAAGAATAACCGGGACACAGATACGCAGTATTTT	CASTKNNRDTDTQYF
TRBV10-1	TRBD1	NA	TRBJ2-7	TGCGCCAGCAGTGCCGGGACAGCCACCTACGAGCAGTACTTC	CASSAGTATYEQYF
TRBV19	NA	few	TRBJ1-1	TGTGCCAGTAGTAACGGGGCGTTGGTAGCTGAAGCTTTCTTT	CASSNGALVAEAFF
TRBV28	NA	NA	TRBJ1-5	TGTGCCAGCAGGCTAGCGTTAAGCAATCAGCCCCAGCATTTT	CASRLALSNQPQHF
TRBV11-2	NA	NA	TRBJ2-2	TGTGCCAGCAGCCCCTTGAGGGGGAACACCGGGGAGCTGTTTTTT	CASSPLRGNTGELFF
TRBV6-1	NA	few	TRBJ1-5	TGTGCCAGCAGTGGGGCGGGGGGCCCTAATCAGCCCCAGCATTTT	CASSGAGGPNQPQHF
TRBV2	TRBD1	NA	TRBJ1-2	TGTGCCAGACGCCAAGACAGGGGGTCTGGCTACACCTTC	CARRQDRGSGYTF
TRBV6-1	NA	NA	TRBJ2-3	TGTGCCAGCAGTGAAGGGGCGGGACAAATGGATACGCAGTATTTT	CASSEGAGQMDTQYF
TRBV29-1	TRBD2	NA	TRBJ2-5	TGCAGCTCACGGCGGGGGGGCAGCCAAGAGACCCAGTACTTC	CSSRRGGSQETQYF